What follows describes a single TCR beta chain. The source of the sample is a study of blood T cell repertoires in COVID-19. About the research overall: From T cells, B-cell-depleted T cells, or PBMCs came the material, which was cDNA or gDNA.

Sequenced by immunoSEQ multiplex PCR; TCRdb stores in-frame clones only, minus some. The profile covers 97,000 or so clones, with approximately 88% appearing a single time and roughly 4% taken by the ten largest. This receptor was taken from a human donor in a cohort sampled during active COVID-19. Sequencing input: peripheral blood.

The CDR3 region is CASSYDWRGRSTEAFF. In nucleotides, the CDR3 is TGTGCCAGCAGTTACGACTGGAGGGGGCGCAGCACTGAAGCTTTCTTT. The chain joins TRBV6-5 to TRBJ1-1; 7 nucleotides align to TRBD1. The CDR3 loop spans 16 amino acids. V was clipped by 2 bases and J by 4 bases; unmatched bases: 10. Germline CDR1 is MNHEY and CDR2 is SVGAGI.